A single sample is the source of the 3 T cell receptor beta chains below, sequenced in a study of type 1 regulatory T cells. TCRdb re-analysed the reads in MiXCR, keeping a single row per CDR3 protein. The sample lists about 74,000 distinct CDR3 sequences; around 57% were seen once. The antigens these receptors bind are not known. Sample: cultured T cells, either the whole culture or a sorted T cell fraction (not recorded which). Noted subset: Tr1-enriched cell product generated in vitro against host alloantigens. The receptor source for this set is a human donor in good health.

The genes are TRBV13 and TRBJ2-7; TRBD1 aligns across 8 bases. Germline V gives CDR1 PRHDT, CDR2 FYEKMQ (reference sequence). V lost 3 bases and J lost 1; bases outside the gene matches: 2. This CDR3 is 14 amino acids long. The CDR3 region has the DNA TGTGCCAGCAGCTTGGGACAGGCTTCCTACGAGCAGTACTTC. Residues: CASSLGQASYEQYF. The complete variable domain, with remaining parts taken from reference TRBV13 and TRBJ2-7, reads AAGVIQSPRHLIKEKRETATLKCYPIPRHDTVYWYQQGPGQDPQFLISFYEKMQSDKGSIPDRFSAQQFSDYHSELNMSSLELGDSALYFCASSLGQASYEQYFGPGTRLTVT.

As to this clonotype: The junction differs from germline at one of its ends, possibly a read error. The chain carries TRBV5-1 and TRBJ2-1; D gene unclear. This CDR3 spans 13 amino acids. The V gene's germline CDR1 is SGHRS and CDR2 YFSETQ. The CDR3 is CASSLGIINEQFF. CDR3 coding DNA: TGCGCCAGCAGTTTGGGGATTATCAATGAGCAGTTCTTC.

In regard to this clonotype: The germline gene is not matched at one end of the junction; a read error may be the cause. V gene TRBV7-9 combines with J gene TRBJ2-7; D perhaps matches TRBD1 (5 bases). CDR1 and CDR2 from the germline V gene are SEHNR and FQNEAQ (reference sequence). The CDR3 sequence is 12 residues long. This CDR3 is CASSLERQKQYF. CDR3 in DNA: TGTGCCAGCAGTTTAGAGCGACAGAAGCAGTACTTC.